The 2 T cell receptor beta chains below were found in one sample sequenced in a study of patients and donors after allogeneic stem cell transplantation. TCRdb recomputed calls from the RT-PCR reads with MiXCR, one row per CDR3 protein. Among about 960,000 distinct CDR3 sequences listed, roughly 18% were seen once. Input material: blood, either unsorted or a sorted T cell fraction (not recorded which). Receptor source: a human donor who was either an allogeneic HSCT recipient or a stem cell or donor lymphocyte infusion donor (not recorded which). It is not recorded whose cells these are; they may come from a transplant donor.

This clonotype has just a few counts. The chain uses TRBV29-1 and TRBJ2-7, with 9 bases lining up with TRBD1. In germline, CDR1 is SQVTM, CDR2 ANQGSEA. The ends lost 8 bases at V and 7 bases at J; junction bases unmatched: 15. CDR3 length: 14 amino acids. CDR3 amino acids: CSITGTGTSGEQYF. CDR3 in DNA: TGCAGCATAACCGGGACAGGGACCTCGGGGGAGCAGTACTTC.

This rearrangement joins TRBV7-2 to TRBJ2-7; no clear D gene. Germline CDR1 reads SGHTA; CDR2 reads FQGNSA. This CDR3 spans 13 amino acids. Trimming removed 1 base at V and 3 bases at J, with 7 bases between. CDR3 residues: CASSLEPRYEQYF. CDR3 bases: TGTGCCAGCAGCTTAGAGCCCCGCTACGAGCAGTACTTC.